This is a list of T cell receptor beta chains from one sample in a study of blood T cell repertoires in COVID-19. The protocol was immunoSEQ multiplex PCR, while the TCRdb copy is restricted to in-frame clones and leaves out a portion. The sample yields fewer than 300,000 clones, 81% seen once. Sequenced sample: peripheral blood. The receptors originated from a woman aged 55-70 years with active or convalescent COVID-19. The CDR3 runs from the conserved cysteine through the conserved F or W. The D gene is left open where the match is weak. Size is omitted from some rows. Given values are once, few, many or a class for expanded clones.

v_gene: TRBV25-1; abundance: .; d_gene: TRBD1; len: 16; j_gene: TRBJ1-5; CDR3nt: TGTGCCAGCAGCGACAGGGGAGGGGAGAGCAATCAGCCCCAGCATTTT; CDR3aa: CASSDRGGESNQPQHF
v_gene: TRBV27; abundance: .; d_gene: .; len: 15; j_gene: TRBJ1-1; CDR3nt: TGTGCCAGCAGCCCCGCTGATTCGGAGGGCACTGAAGCTTTCTTT; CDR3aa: CASSPADSEGTEAFF
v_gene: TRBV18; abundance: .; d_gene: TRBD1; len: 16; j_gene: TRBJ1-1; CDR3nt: TGTGCCAGCTCACCCCTGGACAGGGGGTTGAACACTGAAGCTTTCTTT; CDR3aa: CASSPLDRGLNTEAFF
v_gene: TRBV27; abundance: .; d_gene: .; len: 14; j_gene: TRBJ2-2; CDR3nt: TGTGCCAGCGGTACAGGGCTGAACACCGGGGAGCTGTTTTTT; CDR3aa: CASGTGLNTGELFF
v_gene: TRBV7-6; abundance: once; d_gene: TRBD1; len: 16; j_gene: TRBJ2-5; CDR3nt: TGTGCCAGCAGCCGATCTGGACAGGGGCCCCAAGAGACCCAGTACTTC; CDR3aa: CASSRSGQGPQETQYF
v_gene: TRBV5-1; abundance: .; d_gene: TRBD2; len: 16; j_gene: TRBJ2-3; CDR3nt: TGCGCCACCCGGAGGGTAGCGGGGGGGCGAACAGATACGCAGTATTTT; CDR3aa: CATRRVAGGRTDTQYF
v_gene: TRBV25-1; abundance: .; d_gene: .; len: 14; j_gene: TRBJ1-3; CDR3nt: TGTGCCAGCAGTGAACGCAGGGCTGGAAACACCATATATTTT; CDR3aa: CASSERRAGNTIYF
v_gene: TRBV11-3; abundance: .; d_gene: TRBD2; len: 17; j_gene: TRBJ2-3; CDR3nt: TGTGCCAGCAGCGACCGACTAGCGGGGGGTGATACAGATACGCAGTATTTT; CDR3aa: CASSDRLAGGDTDTQYF
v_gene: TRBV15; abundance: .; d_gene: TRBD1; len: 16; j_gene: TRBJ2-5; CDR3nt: TGTGCCACCAGCCTAGGTCCAGGGGGCCGGCTGGAGACCCAGTACTTC; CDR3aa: CATSLGPGGRLETQYF
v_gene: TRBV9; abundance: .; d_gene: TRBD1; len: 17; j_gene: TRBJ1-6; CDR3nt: TGTGCCAGCAGCCAAGGGACAGGGGGCAGCTATAATTCACCCCTCCACTTT; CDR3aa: CASSQGTGGSYNSPLHF
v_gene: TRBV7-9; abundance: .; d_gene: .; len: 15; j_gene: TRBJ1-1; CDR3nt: TGTGCCAGCAGCTTAGATCGGACAGCAAACACTGAAGCTTTCTTT; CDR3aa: CASSLDRTANTEAFF
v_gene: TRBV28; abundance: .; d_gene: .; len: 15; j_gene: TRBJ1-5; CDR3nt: TGTGCCAGCAGTTTAGGGGGCGTGGGGGAACAGCCCCAGCATTTT; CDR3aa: CASSLGGVGEQPQHF
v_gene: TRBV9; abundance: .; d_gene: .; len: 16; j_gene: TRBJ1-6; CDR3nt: TGTGCCAGCAGCTACGTAGGGGGACCTTATAATTCACCCCTCCACTTT; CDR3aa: CASSYVGGPYNSPLHF
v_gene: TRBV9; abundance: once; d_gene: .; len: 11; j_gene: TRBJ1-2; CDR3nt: TGTGCCAGCAGCGGAGGGAGTGGCTACACCTTC; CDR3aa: CASSGGSGYTF
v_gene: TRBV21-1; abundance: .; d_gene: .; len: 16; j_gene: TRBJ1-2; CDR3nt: TGTGCCAGCAGCAAAGACTTTCGGGACAGACCCTATGGCTACACCTTC; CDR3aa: CASSKDFRDRPYGYTF
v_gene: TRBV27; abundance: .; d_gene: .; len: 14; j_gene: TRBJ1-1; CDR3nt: TGTGCCAGCAGGCGCGACGGGGGGTTCACTGAAGCTTTCTTT; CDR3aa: CASRRDGGFTEAFF
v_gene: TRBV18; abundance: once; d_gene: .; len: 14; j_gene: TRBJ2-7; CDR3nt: TGTGCCAGCGCGCAGGGGATTGGGACCTACGAGCAGTACTTC; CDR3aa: CASAQGIGTYEQYF
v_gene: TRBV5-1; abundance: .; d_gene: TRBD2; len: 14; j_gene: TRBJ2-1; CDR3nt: TGCGCCAGCACGCGGGGGGTATTACGAGATGAGCAGTTCTTC; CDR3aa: CASTRGVLRDEQFF
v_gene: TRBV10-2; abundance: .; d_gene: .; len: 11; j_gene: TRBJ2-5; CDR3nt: TGCGCCAGCAGGGCCCAAGAGACCCAGTACTTC; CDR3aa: CASRAQETQYF
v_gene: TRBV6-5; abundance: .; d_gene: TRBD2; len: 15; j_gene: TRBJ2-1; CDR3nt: TGTGCCAGCAGTTACAGCGGGGGGGCTTTCAATGAGCAGTTCTTC; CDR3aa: CASSYSGGAFNEQFF